This T cell receptor beta chain is from a study of Tregs in tolerant kidney transplant recipients. Method: immunoSEQ multiplex PCR; TCRdb's copy keeps in-frame clones and lacks some. The sample gives just under 65,000 clones, 95% to 98% of which show up once; 0.34% is in the top ten. Remarks on this clone: Its specificity is unknown.

Regarding the study as a whole: Tregs expanded with activated donor B cells seemed most donor-specific. Antigen-driven expansion was suggested because donor-specific Tregs expanded more than all Tregs in tolerant patients.

CDR3 size: 16 residues. Germline lookup yields CDR1 SNHLY and CDR2 FYNNEI. Trimming removed 8 bases from V and 7 bases from J, with 26 bases in between. Here the sequenced sample was Tregs from blood, taken before the transplant. The source of this sequence is a human donor who received a combined kidney and bone marrow transplant. The V gene is TRBV2, the J gene TRBJ2-5; possible D gene TRBD2, 5 bases. CDR3 bases: TGTGCCAGCCTAACGGGGATAGATCGTTGGGATGGGACCCAGTACTTC. Amino acid sequence: CASLTGIDRWDGTQYF. Together with reference TRBV2 and TRBJ2-5, the CDR3 gives the full variable domain: EPEVTQTPSHQVTQMGQEVILRCVPISNHLYFYWYRQILGQKVEFLVSFYNNEISEKSEIFDDQFSVERPDGSNFTLKIRSTKLEDSAMYFCASLTGIDRWDGTQYFGPGTRLLVL.